Listed here are 5 T cell receptor beta chains from one sample, sequenced in a study of graft-versus-host responses after intestinal transplantation. Antigens of these TCRs are unknown. Some clones are missing from TCRdb's copy, which holds only in-frame ones; the method was immunoSEQ multiplex PCR. Seen here are 90,000 to 120,000 clones, around 90% observed once, and the top ten hold over 0.6%. The sequenced sample was unstimulated CD4+ T cells sorted from spleen or lymph node cells, obtained before transplant. Receptors were obtained from a human donor who was the organ donor for an intestinal transplant.

The V gene is TRBV5-1, the J gene TRBJ1-1, with D perhaps TRBD1 (5 bases). This CDR3 is 15 amino acids long. V was trimmed by 0 bases and J by 3 bases, leaving 12 bases between them. Germline CDR1 is SGHRS and CDR2 is YFSETQ. The CDR3 coding sequence is TGCGCCAGCAGCTTGGTTGTTGGGGGGGACACTGAAGCTTTCTTT. Translation: CASSLVVGGDTEAFF.

This sequence joins TRBV23-1 and TRBJ1-4; possibly TRBD1 for D (6 bases). TRBV23-1 is an ORF, and what it does is uncertain. This CDR3 is built from 16 residues. Trimming removed 4 bases from V and 5 bases from J, with 17 bases in between. The CDR3 DNA sequence: TGCGCCAGCAGTCTTCCCATTGGACAGAGAAATGAAAAACTGTTTTTT. Its translation: CASSLPIGQRNEKLFF.

V gene TRBV19 combines with J gene TRBJ2-7; weak D call: TRBD2 (6 bases). This CDR3 has 13 amino acids. Looked up from germline, CDR1 is LNHDA and CDR2 is SQIVND (reference sequence). Trimming pared 5 bases from V and 1 base from J, leaving 9 bases between. CDR3 sequence reads: CASSPGTSYEQYF. The CDR3 DNA reads TGTGCCAGTAGTCCCGGGACTTCCTACGAGCAGTACTTC.

The chain recombines TRBV14 with TRBJ1-2; D gene uncertain. This CDR3 region has 12 residues. The germline gives CDR1 SGHDN, CDR2 FVKESK. Trimming removed 0 bases from V and 10 bases from J, with 9 bases in between. CDR3 residues: CASSQDEHDYTF. CDR3 DNA: TGTGCCAGCAGCCAAGATGAACACGACTACACCTTC. Variable domain in full (rest from reference TRBV14 and TRBJ1-2): EAGVTQFPSHSVIEKGQTVTLRCDPISGHDNLYWYRRVMGKEIKFLLHFVKESKQDESGMPNNRFLAERTGGTYSTLKVQPAELEDSGVYFCASSQDEHDYTFGSGTRLTVV.

V and J are TRBV9 and TRBJ2-3, with a possible D match to TRBD2 (6 bases). Per the germline V gene, CDR1 is SGDLS and CDR2 is YYNGEE. CDR3 length: 16 residues. Trimming cost V 7 bases and J 3 bases, with 21 bases left between them. DNA of the CDR3: TGTGCCAGCTCGGAGGGCAGGGTGGGCCGTACAGATACGCAGTATTTT. It codes for CASSEGRVGRTDTQYF.